The 4 T cell receptor beta chains below all came from one sample that was sequenced in a study of T cells in Graves' hyperthyroidism and ophthalmopathy. The TCR beta CDR3 regions underwent amplification using RNA transcripts as the source. A first-round RT-PCR of the TCR CDR3 used the HTBI primer set. TCRdb ran MiXCR on the multiplex PCR reads and lists one entry per CDR3 protein. The repertoire holds fewer than 850,000 distinct CDR3 sequences, with roughly 17% as singletons. The source material was blood. The source of these receptors is a man over 45 with Graves' hyperthyroidism.

J is TRBJ2-2 and V is TRBV7-2; possibly TRBD2 for D (6 bases). The CDR3 is 16 amino acids. Germline loops: CDR1 SGHTA, CDR2 FQGNSA. Trimming shortened V by 2 bases and J by 0 bases, and 10 bases separated the two germline ends. CDR3 DNA sequence: TGTGCCAGCAGCTTATTCCTAGCGACGAACACCGGGGAGCTGTTTTTT. It encodes CASSLFLATNTGELFF.

This clonotype was detected many times. The rearrangement links TRBV20-1 to TRBJ2-3; TRBD2 agrees at 14 bases. Trimming took 6 bases from V and 3 from J; bases not matched to a gene: 11. The germline V gene encodes CDR1 DFQATT and CDR2 SNEGSKA (reference sequence). The CDR3 runs 17 residues. The chain's CDR3 is CSAPAGTSGRGTDTQYF. The DNA for the CDR3 is TGCAGTGCGCCGGCCGGGACTAGCGGGAGAGGGACAGATACGCAGTATTTT.

This clonotype was counted ten times or more. The chain carries TRBV6-1 and TRBJ2-7; 9 bases align to TRBD1. The CDR3 length is 14 residues. CDR1 and CDR2 (germline): MNHNS, SASEGT. With 5 bases clipped from V and 4 bases from J, the junction kept 6 bases outside the gene matches. The CDR3 nucleotides read TGTGCCAGCAGTTATTCCGGGACAGGGTACGAGCAGTACTTC. The encoded protein is CASSYSGTGYEQYF.

This clonotype was seen ten or more times. This rearrangement joins TRBV11-2 to TRBJ2-1; the D is unclear. V lost 8 bases and J 0 bases, leaving 8 bases between the germline ends. The CDR3 is 13 amino acids. CDR1 and CDR2 from the germline V gene are SGHAT and FQNNGV. For the CDR3, the DNA is TGTGCCAGCGACTCCAGCTCCTACAATGAGCAGTTCTTC. This sequence encodes CASDSSSYNEQFF.